This entry is about one TCR beta chain. Time point of the sample: blood from clinic visit 5 months post-surgery; TSC patient then seizure free. The table came from immunoSEQ multiplex PCR; TCRdb's copy has only in-frame clones and leaves some out. The table records 300,000 to 400,000 clones, nearly 95% of them present only once. This sample is drawn from a study of brain T cells in children with intractable seizures. The V and J ends lost 3 bases and 4 bases respectively, with 7 bases between them. The germline V gene encodes CDR1 SGHAT and CDR2 FQNNGV. The CDR3 totals 13 residues. This TCR was recovered from a boy in the first two years of life with tuberous sclerosis and intractable seizures. This chain uses TRBV11-2 with TRBJ2-1; a possible D gene is TRBD2 (5 bases). The source was peripheral blood, collected about 5 months after surgery. CDR3 amino acids: CASSFWEYNEQFF. The CDR3 bases are TGTGCCAGCAGCTTTTGGGAGTACAATGAGCAGTTCTTC.